The source of this TCR beta chain is a study of monozygotic twins with inflammatory bowel disease. Comments on this clonotype: Its target is unknown.

TCRdb reprocessed the 5' RACE reads and reports one entry per CDR3 protein, with no DNA. This table lists around 450,000 distinct CDR3 sequences. The study's findings and limits: TCRbeta inverse Simpson diversity was decreased in IBD patients versus healthy co-twins.

Germline V gives CDR1 MGHDK, CDR2 SYGVNS. CDR3 length: 13 amino acids. Sample: blood. The origin of this receptor is a human donor with ulcerative colitis or Crohn's disease, or a healthy co-twin of an affected twin (not recorded which). The rearrangement uses TRBV25-1 and TRBJ1-5. CDR3: CASSDSPNQPQHF.